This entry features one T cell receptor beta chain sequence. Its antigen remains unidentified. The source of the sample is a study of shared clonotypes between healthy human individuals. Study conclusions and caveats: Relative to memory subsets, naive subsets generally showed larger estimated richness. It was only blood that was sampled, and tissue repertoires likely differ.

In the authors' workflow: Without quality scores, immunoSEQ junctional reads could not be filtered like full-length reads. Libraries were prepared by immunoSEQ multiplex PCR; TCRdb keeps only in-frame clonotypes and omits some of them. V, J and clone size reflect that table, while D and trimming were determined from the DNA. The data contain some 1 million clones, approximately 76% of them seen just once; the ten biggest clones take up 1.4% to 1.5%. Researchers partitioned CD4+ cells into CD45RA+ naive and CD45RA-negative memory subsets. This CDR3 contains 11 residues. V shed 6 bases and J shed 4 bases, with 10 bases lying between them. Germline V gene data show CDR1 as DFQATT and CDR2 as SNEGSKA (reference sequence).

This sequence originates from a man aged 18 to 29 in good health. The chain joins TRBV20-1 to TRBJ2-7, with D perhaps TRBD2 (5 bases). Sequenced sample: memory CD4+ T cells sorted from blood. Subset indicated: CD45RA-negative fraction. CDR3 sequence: CSAQLGYEQYF. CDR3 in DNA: TGCAGTGCCCAACTAGGTTACGAGCAGTACTTC.